These T cell receptor beta chains were read from a single sample in a study of sequential checkpoint blockade in melanoma. The method was immunoSEQ multiplex PCR; TCRdb's version includes in-frame clones alone and lacks a portion of them. Found here are some 10,000 clones, 70% to 85% of them singletons; the top ten hold around 52%. This specimen consisted of CD8+ T cells sorted from blood (inferred from file names), obtained from a patient given nivolumab and ipilimumab in sequence. These receptors were taken from a human donor with melanoma. The CDR3 runs from the conserved cysteine through the conserved F or W. The D gene is left open where the match is weak. Clone size is not always given. Where it is, it says once, few, many or a class for expanded clones.

v_call	clone_size	d_call	j_call	cdr3_aa	cdr3_nt
TRBV7-9	few	.	TRBJ1-2	CASSYESRGYTF	TGTGCCAGCAGCTATGAATCGCGGGGCTACACCTTC
TRBV7-9	.	TRBD1	TRBJ2-7	CASSLEDRAHEQYF	TGTGCCAGCAGCTTAGAGGACAGGGCCCACGAGCAGTACTTC
TRBV12-5	.	.	TRBJ1-1	CASGFSLRGNTEAFF	TGTGCTAGTGGTTTCAGCCTAAGGGGGAACACTGAAGCTTTCTTT
TRBV14	.	.	TRBJ2-7	CASSPMTRAYEQYF	TGTGCCAGCAGCCCCATGACGCGGGCCTACGAGCAGTACTTC
TRBV5-8	.	TRBD1	TRBJ1-5	CASSGGTAIYLQPQHF	TGTGCCAGCAGCGGGGGGACAGCAATTTACCTTCAGCCCCAGCATTTT
TRBV6-5	.	.	TRBJ1-1	CASSPLTGRTEAFF	TGTGCCAGCAGCCCCTTAACAGGTCGCACTGAAGCTTTCTTT
TRBV7-9	.	.	TRBJ2-7	CASSLIIGVFYEQYF	TGTGCCAGCAGCTTGATCATCGGGGTATTCTACGAGCAGTACTTC
TRBV19	few	TRBD1	TRBJ2-7	CASSMKGTGGRHEQYF	TGTGCCAGTAGTATGAAGGGGACAGGGGGTAGGCACGAGCAGTACTTC
TRBV4-2	.	.	TRBJ2-7	CASSPADDEQYF	TGTGCCAGCAGCCCCGCGGATGACGAGCAGTACTTC
TRBV27	.	.	TRBJ2-7	CASSFGRAYEQYF	TGTGCCAGCAGTTTTGGGAGAGCATACGAGCAGTACTTC
TRBV7-8	.	.	TRBJ1-2	CASSLLDSGYGYTF	TGTGCCAGCAGCTTATTGGACAGTGGCTATGGCTACACCTTC
TRBV4-3	few	TRBD2	TRBJ2-7	CASSQGWGEGGSYEQYF	TGCGCCAGCAGCCAGGGATGGGGGGAGGGTGGATCGTACGAGCAGTACTTC
TRBV7-9	.	TRBD1	TRBJ1-5	CASSLEGAHQPQHF	TGTGCCAGCAGCTTAGAGGGGGCACATCAGCCCCAGCATTTT
TRBV6-6	.	.	TRBJ1-5	CASTNSGNQPQHF	TGTGCCAGCACCAACAGTGGAAATCAGCCCCAGCATTTT
TRBV5-1	.	TRBD1	TRBJ2-6	CASSVDRESGANVLTF	TGCGCCAGCAGCGTCGACAGGGAATCTGGGGCCAACGTCCTGACTTTC
TRBV27	large	.	TRBJ2-5	CASSLGSSPKTQYF	TGTGCCAGCAGTTTGGGTAGCTCGCCAAAGACCCAGTACTTC
TRBV7-8	.	.	TRBJ2-6	CASSLSGGVSGANVLTF	TGTGCCAGCAGCTTAAGCGGTGGCGTCTCTGGGGCCAACGTCCTGACTTTC